Each of the 17 T cell receptor beta chains below was sequenced from the same sample in a study of blood T cells in healthy people across ages. For the second PCR, which ran for about 7 to 11 cycles, a sample-barcoded 5' primer and a J-beta primer mix were used. TCRdb passed the 5' RACE reads through MiXCR, listing each CDR3 protein once. In the table there are hundreds of thousands of distinct CDR3 sequences, roughly 56% of which are singletons. The sample comprised blood. The receptors derive from a man in his forties in good health.

This sequence joins TRBV7-2 and TRBJ2-1; 12 bases match TRBD2. Losses at the gene ends were 0 bases for V and 5 bases for J; bases not matched to a gene: 8. The CDR3 extends over 18 amino acids. CDR1 is SGHTA, CDR2 FQGNSA, per germline. The CDR3 spells CASSLALAGGGGHNEQFF. CDR3 DNA sequence: TGTGCCAGCAGCTTAGCGCTAGCGGGAGGGGGAGGGCACAATGAGCAGTTCTTC.

CDR3 sequence reads: CASRRVYGYTF. CDR3 coding DNA: TGTGCCAGCCGGAGAGTATATGGCTACACCTTC. The chain is built from TRBV5-8 and TRBJ1-2; no firm D call. Germline assignment: CDR1 SGHTS and CDR2 YDEGEE. The CDR3 runs 11 residues. V dropped 7 bases and J dropped 5 bases, with 9 bases sitting between them.

This clonotype appeared a single time. The chain joins TRBV27 to TRBJ1-6, with TRBD1 identical over 9 bases. V lost 5 bases, J lost 6 bases, and 11 bases stayed unmatched. Germline loops: CDR1 MNHEY, CDR2 SMNVEV (reference sequence). CDR3 size: 17 residues. DNA of the CDR3: TGTGCCAGCAGTACTAAACAGGGGGCAATTTTTAATTCACCCCTCCACTTT. Its translation is CASSTKQGAIFNSPLHF.

V and J are TRBV7-2 and TRBJ2-1, with D maybe TRBD2 (5 bases). Germline assignment: CDR1 SGHTA and CDR2 FQGNSA. V lost 8 bases and J 1 base, leaving 15 bases between the germline ends. The length of the CDR3 is 15 residues. CDR3 in DNA: TGTGCCAGCCAGACCCGAGGGCCTTCCTACAATGAGCAGTTCTTC. This encodes CASQTRGPSYNEQFF.

J is TRBJ2-4 and V is TRBV5-1, with 9 bases lining up with TRBD1. Germline assignment: CDR1 SGHRS and CDR2 YFSETQ. Trimming at V came to 5 bases and at J to 7 bases, leaving 7 bases not matched to a gene. The CDR3 sequence is 14 residues long. CDR3 sequence (DNA): TGCGCCAGCAGAAGGGGACAGGGAGGGAACATTCAGTACTTC. Translated: CASRRGQGGNIQYF.

The rearrangement uses TRBV14 and TRBJ2-7; TRBD2 is a possible D gene (6 bases). The tail of the sequence fits TRBJ2-5 better, so the J call may be wrong. The CDR3 has 18 amino acids. Germline V gene data show CDR1 as SGHDN and CDR2 as FVKESK. CDR3 DNA: TGTGCCAGCAGCCAAGATCGGAATGCGGGACCGTGGGCGGAGACCCAGTACTTC. It translates to CASSQDRNAGPWAETQYF.

This clonotype was picked up one time. This chain links TRBV6-5 with TRBJ1-1; D uncertain. Germline-derived CDR1 and CDR2 are MNHEY and SVGAGI. Trimming removed 4 bases from V and 7 bases from J, with 16 bases in between. CDR3 size: 14 residues. CDR3 loop: CASSCGNLAGEAFF. For the CDR3, the DNA is TGTGCCAGCAGTTGCGGGAACCTCGCGGGTGAAGCTTTCTTT.

In the case of this clonotype: A read error is possible here, since a much larger clone lies one base away. The gene calls are TRBV28 and TRBJ2-7; 7 bases are a match to TRBD2. V dropped 7 bases and J dropped 6; count of bases not matched to a gene: 12. CDR3 length equals 14 residues. CDR1 MDHEN and CDR2 SYDVKM come from the germline V gene. CDR3 sequence: CASTNSGIIGEQYF. CDR3 sequence (DNA): TGTGCCAGCACCAACAGCGGGATAATTGGCGAGCAGTACTTC.

The sample holds a few counts of this clonotype. V gene TRBV9 combines with J gene TRBJ2-4; 7 nucleotides match TRBD2. The DNA end is a closer match to TRBJ2-5, so the J assignment may be wrong. CDR1 is SGDLS, CDR2 YYNGEE, per germline. This CDR3 spans 14 amino acids. CDR3: CASSVLADQETQYF. For the CDR3, the DNA is TGTGCCAGCAGCGTACTAGCGGATCAAGAGACCCAGTACTTC.

The gene calls are TRBV12-3 or TRBV12-4 and TRBJ2-5; TRBD2 aligns across 7 bases. The V gene end was trimmed by 6 bases and the J gene end by 11 bases; junction bases not matched to a gene: 6. The CDR3 loop spans 11 amino acids. The CDR3 nucleotides are TGTGCCAGCAGGTTGATGCGGGAGCAGTACTTC. The encoded protein is CASRLMREQYF.

J is TRBJ1-2 and V is TRBV5-1; D uncertain. V was shortened by 4 bases and J by 4 bases, with 17 bases between the two germline ends. CDR3 size: 15 residues. Germline values: CDR1 SGHRS, CDR2 YFSETQ. The CDR3, as DNA: TGCGCCAGCAGCGAAGACGCGGCTTTGGGCTATGGCTACACCTTC. Encoded protein: CASSEDAALGYGYTF.

V usage is TRBV7-9 and J usage is TRBJ1-1; TRBD1 might be the D (6 bases). The V end lost 6 bases, the J end lost 7 bases, and 15 bases lay between the germline ends. Germline loops: CDR1 SEHNR, CDR2 FQNEAQ (reference sequence). The CDR3 loop spans 13 amino acids. DNA for the CDR3: TGTGCCAGCAGAGAGGGGGGGAGCATTGAAGCTTTCTTT. This gives the protein CASREGGSIEAFF.

In its sample, this clonotype was seen once. The chain combines TRBV20-1 with TRBJ2-7; D may match TRBD1 or TRBD2 (5 bases each). This CDR3 has 14 amino acids. Deletions cut 0 bases from V and 5 bases from J, with 14 bases between. CDR1 and CDR2 from the germline V gene are DFQATT and SNEGSKA (reference sequence). CDR3 nucleotide sequence: TGCAGTGCTAGAGATCCCAGAGGGGACGACGAGCAGTACTTC. Protein: CSARDPRGDDEQYF.

This clonotype has only a few counts. The chain has TRBV6-2 or TRBV6-3 and TRBJ2-1; D unresolved. The CDR3 runs 19 residues. V was cut by 0 bases and J by 1 base, with 19 bases left in between. In germline, CDR1 is MNHEY, CDR2 SVGEGT. CDR3 DNA sequence: TGTGCCAGCAGTTACTCGACAAGAAATAGCCCTGGATCCTACAATGAGCAGTTCTTC. Its protein is CASSYSTRNSPGSYNEQFF.

The V and J genes are TRBV28 and TRBJ2-1; no reliable D call. Per the germline V gene, CDR1 is MDHEN and CDR2 is SYDVKM. Trimming took 1 base from V and 2 from J, leaving 3 bases between them. This CDR3 region has 13 residues. DNA of the CDR3: TGTGCCAGCAGTTTATCGGCCTACAATGAGCAGTTCTTC. Translation: CASSLSAYNEQFF.

V gene TRBV6-1 combines with J gene TRBJ2-3; 9 positions match TRBD1. J gave up 2 bases and V 4 bases, and 7 bases lay outside the gene matches. The CDR3 has 16 residues. The germline V gene has CDR1 MNHNS and CDR2 SASEGT. CDR3 DNA sequence: TGTGCCAGCAGTGCGGGTGGGACAGGGTTCACAGATACGCAGTATTTT. Its protein is CASSAGGTGFTDTQYF.

This chain connects TRBV3-1 to TRBJ2-3; TRBD2 matches 8 bases. CDR1 is LGHDT and CDR2 is YNNKEL in the germline V gene (reference sequence). CDR3 length: 16 amino acids. J gave up 1 base and V 6 bases, and 9 bases lay outside the gene matches. CDR3 in DNA: TGTGCCAGCAGGCACGGGGGGGGCGGGGGCACAGATACGCAGTATTTT. Translation gives CASRHGGGGGTDTQYF.